This T cell receptor beta chain was observed in a study of T cells in localized non-small cell lung cancer. Whole-study findings and limits: Without multi-region sequencing, intratumor heterogeneity could not be excluded.

A word on this clone: The target antigen is unknown.

Sequenced by immunoSEQ multiplex PCR; TCRdb stores in-frame clones only, minus some. The data contain 40,000 to 55,000 clones, around 81% of them singletons. This CDR3 region has 13 residues. Germline lookup yields CDR1 SGHAT and CDR2 FQNNGV. The V end lost 1 base, the J end lost 9 bases, and 10 bases lay between the germline ends. Specimen: peripheral blood mononuclear cells, collected before any cancer treatment. The J gene is TRBJ1-5, the V gene TRBV11-2; D not resolved. This receptor was taken from a man between 40 and 70 years old with stage III lung adenocarcinoma. The CDR3 loop is CASSLVRWGPQHF. Here the CDR3 DNA reads TGTGCCAGCAGCTTAGTTCGTTGGGGGCCCCAGCATTTT.